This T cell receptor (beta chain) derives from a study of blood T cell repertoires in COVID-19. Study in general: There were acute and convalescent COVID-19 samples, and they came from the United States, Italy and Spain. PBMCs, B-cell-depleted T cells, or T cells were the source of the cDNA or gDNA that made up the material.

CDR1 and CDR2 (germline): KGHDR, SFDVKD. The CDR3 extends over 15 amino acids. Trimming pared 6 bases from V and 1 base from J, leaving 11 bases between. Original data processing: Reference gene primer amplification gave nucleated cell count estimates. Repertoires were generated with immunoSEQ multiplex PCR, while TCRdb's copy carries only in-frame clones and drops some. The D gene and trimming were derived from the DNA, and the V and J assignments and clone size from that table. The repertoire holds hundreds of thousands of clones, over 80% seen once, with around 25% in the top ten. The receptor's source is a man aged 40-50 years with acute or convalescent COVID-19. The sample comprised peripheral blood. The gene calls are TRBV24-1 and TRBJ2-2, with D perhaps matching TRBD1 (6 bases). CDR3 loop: CATSPSGENTGELFF. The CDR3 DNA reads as TGTGCCACCAGTCCATCAGGGGAGAACACCGGGGAGCTGTTTTTT.